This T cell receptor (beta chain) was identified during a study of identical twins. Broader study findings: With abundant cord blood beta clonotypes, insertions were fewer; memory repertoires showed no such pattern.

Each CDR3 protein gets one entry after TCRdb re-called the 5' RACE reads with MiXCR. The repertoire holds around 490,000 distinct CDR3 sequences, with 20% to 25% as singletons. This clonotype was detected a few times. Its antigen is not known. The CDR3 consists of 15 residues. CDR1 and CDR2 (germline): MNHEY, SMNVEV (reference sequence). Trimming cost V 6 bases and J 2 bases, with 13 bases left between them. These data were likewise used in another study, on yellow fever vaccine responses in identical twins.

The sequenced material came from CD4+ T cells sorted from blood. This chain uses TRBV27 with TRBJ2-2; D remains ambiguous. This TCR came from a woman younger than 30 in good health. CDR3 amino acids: CASRPELGNTGELFF. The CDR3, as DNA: TGTGCCAGCAGGCCTGAGTTAGGAAACACCGGGGAGCTGTTTTTT.